What follows are 25 T cell receptor beta chains derived from one specimen sequenced in a study of type 1 and type 2 diabetes patients. Amplification started from genomic DNA. Multiplex PCR with 30 forward and 13 reverse primers amplified the TCR beta CDR3. MiXCR, applied by TCRdb to the multiplex PCR reads, yields one record per CDR3 protein. The data hold 250,000 or so distinct CDR3 sequences, with more than 40% observed a single time. Sequenced sample: peripheral blood mononuclear cells (PBMCs). All receptors derive from a man aged 18 to 30 with type 2 diabetes.

A single count supports this clonotype. One end of the junction varies from germline; a read error may be responsible. The chain combines TRBV5-5 with TRBJ2-2; D call uncertain. CDR1 is SGHKS and CDR2 is YYEKEE in the germline V gene (reference sequence). The CDR3 is 17 residues long. For the CDR3, the DNA is TGCGCCAGCAGCCAAGATTGGGTCCATACGAACACCGGGGAGCTGTTTTTT. Its protein product is CASSQDWVHTNTGELFF.

This clonotype was observed a few times. The chain couples TRBV2 to TRBJ1-2; D is uncertain. The V and J ends lost 1 base and 4 bases respectively, with 4 bases between them. Germline assignment: CDR1 SNHLY and CDR2 FYNNEI. The CDR3 sequence is 12 residues long. CDR3 sequence reads: CASSEGFYGYTF. The CDR3 region has the DNA TGTGCCAGCAGTGAAGGTTTCTATGGCTACACCTTC. Based on the CDR3 plus reference TRBV2 and TRBJ1-2, the full variable domain is EPEVTQTPSHQVTQMGQEVILRCVPISNHLYFYWYRQILGQKVEFLVSFYNNEISEKSEIFDDQFSVERPDGSNFTLKIRSTKLEDSAMYFCASSEGFYGYTFGSGTRLTVV.

The chain links TRBV6-5 to TRBJ1-2; weak D call: TRBD1 (5 bases). The V and J ends lost 6 bases and 9 bases respectively, with 20 bases between them. CDR3 size: 14 residues. CDR1 and CDR2 (germline): MNHEY, SVGAGI. DNA of the CDR3: TGTGCCAGCAGAGACGATAGGCCCGGGGCTAGCTACACCTTC. Protein product: CASRDDRPGASYTF.

This sequence joins TRBV7-2 and TRBJ1-1; D perhaps matches TRBD1 (5 bases). Germline CDR1 is SGHTA and CDR2 is FQGNSA. Trimming cost V 6 bases and J 1 base, with 18 bases left between them. The CDR3 has 16 amino acids. Here the CDR3 DNA reads TGTGCCAGCAGTGGGGGTTTTGGCAGAGGGAACACTGAAGCTTTCTTT. Its protein is CASSGGFGRGNTEAFF.

This clonotype has just a few counts. The chain joins TRBV13 to TRBJ2-7; D gene uncertain. The germline V and J ends were trimmed by 6 bases and 2 bases, with 5 bases remaining between them. Germline V gene sequence: CDR1 PRHDT, CDR2 FYEKMQ (reference sequence). The length of the CDR3 is 11 residues. The CDR3 DNA sequence: TGTGCCAGCAGTGGCACCTACGAGCAGTACTTC. Encoded protein: CASSGTYEQYF.

The table lists this clonotype with a few counts. CDR3 sequence: CSARGDRVWEQYF. DNA for the CDR3: TGCAGTGCTAGGGGGGACAGGGTGTGGGAGCAGTACTTC. This chain connects TRBV20-1 to TRBJ2-7; 9 bases agree with TRBD1. Unmatched junction bases numbered 7, after V lost 3 bases and J lost 7 bases. The CDR3 consists of 13 residues. The V gene's germline CDR1 is DFQATT and CDR2 SNEGSKA (reference sequence).

The table lists this clonotype with many counts. The chain employs TRBV7-3 and TRBJ1-2, with unresolved D. The CDR3 is made up of 13 amino acids. V shed 0 bases and J shed 7 bases, with 9 bases lying between them. The germline V gene has CDR1 SGHTA and CDR2 FQGTGA. The CDR3 is CASSLTGFGGYTF. In nucleotides, the CDR3 is TGTGCCAGCAGCTTAACAGGATTCGGTGGCTACACCTTC.

This chain uses TRBV7-2 with TRBJ2-7; no clear D. The germline V gene has CDR1 SGHTA and CDR2 FQGNSA. The CDR3 runs to 13 residues. V lost 9 bases, J lost 4 bases, and 16 bases lay in between. The CDR3 DNA reads as TGTGCCAGTAGTTACGACCGCAATTACGAGCAGTACTTC. Its translation: CASSYDRNYEQYF.

In this sample, this clonotype turned up a few times. The chain links TRBV20-1 to TRBJ1-4; D remains ambiguous. The CDR3 totals 13 residues. The V gene's germline CDR1 is DFQATT and CDR2 SNEGSKA (reference sequence). Trimming left V 1 base short and J 7 bases short, with 10 bases between. The CDR3: CSARGRWIEKLFF. The CDR3 DNA is TGCAGTGCTAGAGGACGATGGATTGAAAAACTGTTTTTT.

As to this clonotype: A junction end diverges from the germline sequence, so it may reflect a read error. The rearrangement uses TRBV7-9 and TRBJ1-2, with 8 bases identical to TRBD1. Germline CDR1 SEHNR, CDR2 FQNEAQ (reference sequence). There are 15 residues in the CDR3. CDR3 residues: CASSPPGQATYGYTF. The CDR3 bases are TGCGCCAGCAGCCCACCGGGACAGGCGACGTATGGCTACACCTTC.

This clonotype was counted between two and nine times. This chain links TRBV30 with TRBJ1-6; tentatively, D is TRBD1 (6 bases). Germline CDR1 reads GTSNPN; CDR2 reads SVGIG (reference sequence). Trimming shortened V by 2 bases and J by 7 bases, and 18 bases separated the two germline ends. This CDR3 is 16 amino acids long. CDR3 nucleotides: TGTGCCTGGAGTAACGGAGGGGGGGTAGGCAATTCACCCCTCCACTTT. Amino acids: CAWSNGGGVGNSPLHF.

This chain uses TRBV19 with TRBJ1-2; 7 nucleotides align to TRBD1. V dropped 10 bases and J dropped 7; count of bases not matched to a gene: 9. CDR3 length: 12 residues. CDR1 is LNHDA, CDR2 SQIVND, per germline (reference sequence). The CDR3, as DNA: TGTGCCATCGCTGACAGGGCCATTGGCTACACCTTC. It yields the protein CAIADRAIGYTF. Variable domain in full (rest from reference TRBV19 and TRBJ1-2): DGGITQSPKYLFRKEGQNVTLSCEQNLNHDAMYWYRQDPGQGLRLIYYSQIVNDFQKGDIAEGYSVSREKKESFPLTVTSAQKNPTAFYLCAIADRAIGYTFGSGTRLTVV.

J is TRBJ2-5 and V is TRBV19; 7 bases map to TRBD1. After removal of 9 bases from V and 3 bases from J, the junction contained 7 bases not matched to a gene. This CDR3 comprises 13 residues. Germline loops: CDR1 LNHDA, CDR2 SQIVND (reference sequence). CDR3 region: CASTFTGEETQYF. The CDR3 DNA sequence: TGTGCCAGCACCTTTACAGGGGAAGAGACCCAGTACTTC.

A few counts support this clonotype. This chain uses TRBV3-1 with TRBJ1-1; the match to TRBD1 covers 8 bases. V shed 4 bases, J shed 1 base, and the junction held 2 bases outside the gene matches. CDR3 length equals 14 residues. Germline V CDR1 and CDR2: LGHDT, YNNKEL (reference sequence). The CDR3 DNA follows: TGTGCCAGCAGCCCGACAGGGGCGAACACTGAAGCTTTCTTT. Its protein product is CASSPTGANTEAFF. The whole variable domain, remainder taken from reference TRBV3-1 and TRBJ1-1, is DTAVSQTPKYLVTQMGNDKSIKCEQNLGHDTMYWYKQDSKKFLKIMFSYNNKELIINETVPNRFSPKSPDKAHLNLHINSLELGDSAVYFCASSPTGANTEAFFGQGTRLTVV.

V is TRBV14 and J is TRBJ2-7, with 8 bases matching TRBD1. The CDR3 is 15 residues long. Germline trimming cut 4 bases from V and 2 bases from J; bases unmatched to any gene: 7. Germline assignment: CDR1 SGHDN and CDR2 FVKESK. The CDR3 reads CASSPRDRTAYEQYF. The DNA for the CDR3 is TGTGCCAGCAGCCCCCGGGACAGGACAGCCTACGAGCAGTACTTC.

This rearrangement joins TRBV29-1 to TRBJ2-7, with no clear D. The CDR3 spans 11 residues. The germline V gene has CDR1 SQVTM and CDR2 ANQGSEA. Trimming pared 5 bases from V and 2 bases from J, leaving 7 bases between. The CDR3 bases are TGCAGCGTTTCTAGTGCCTACGAGCAGTACTTC. Its protein product is CSVSSAYEQYF.

The table lists this clonotype with a few counts. The V gene is TRBV27, the J gene TRBJ2-5; D is ambiguous. Germline CDR1 is MNHEY and CDR2 is SMNVEV (reference sequence). Trimming cost V 0 bases and J 2 bases, with 7 bases left between them. This CDR3 is 14 amino acids long. This CDR3 is CASSLSGSQETQYF. As DNA, the CDR3 is TGTGCCAGCAGTTTATCGGGCTCTCAAGAGACCCAGTACTTC.

Details on this clonotype: A much bigger clone sits one base away, suggesting this may be a read error. This chain connects TRBV14 to TRBJ1-4, with D unresolved. Germline CDR1 is SGHDN and CDR2 is FVKESK. The CDR3 consists of 11 residues. The CDR3 spells CASGQEAKLFF. CDR3 in DNA: TGTGCCAGCGGCCAAGAAGCTAAACTGTTTTTT.

The genes are TRBV7-2 and TRBJ2-1; D gene unclear. V was shortened by 4 bases and J by 12 bases, with 13 bases between the two germline ends. The CDR3 consists of 12 residues. Germline assignment: CDR1 SGHTA and CDR2 FQGNSA. DNA of the CDR3: TGTGCCAGCAGCTCCAGACTGGATGGGCAGTTCTTC. It translates to CASSSRLDGQFF.

The chain uses TRBV6-6 and TRBJ1-1; D is undetermined. In germline, CDR1 is MNHNY, CDR2 SVGAGI (reference sequence). The CDR3 loop spans 14 amino acids. The germline V and J ends were trimmed by 8 bases and 0 bases, with 13 bases remaining between them. CDR3 DNA: TGTGCCAGCTACGCCGGCAGCATGAACACTGAAGCTTTCTTT. Translating gives CASYAGSMNTEAFF.

There are a few counts of this clonotype. The gene calls are TRBV20-1 and TRBJ2-7; D might be TRBD1 (6 bases). The germline V gene encodes CDR1 DFQATT and CDR2 SNEGSKA (reference sequence). The CDR3 is 13 residues long. V lost 6 bases and J 6 bases, leaving 18 bases between the germline ends. The CDR3 region is CSALRDTYAEQYF. Written as DNA, the CDR3 is TGCAGTGCCTTAAGGGACACGTATGCCGAGCAGTACTTC.

DNA of the CDR3: TGTGCCAGTAGTATTGTGGGCTTCTCCTACGAGCAGTACTTC. It yields the protein CASSIVGFSYEQYF. The rearrangement links TRBV30 to TRBJ2-7; unclear D gene. The CDR3 has 14 amino acids. The germline V and J ends were trimmed by 8 bases and 0 bases, with 17 bases remaining between them. CDR1 and CDR2 (germline): GTSNPN, SVGIG (reference sequence).

The chain is built from TRBV7-2 and TRBJ2-3, with D hard to call. Trimming pared 5 bases from V and 0 bases from J, leaving 12 bases between. The CDR3 is 15 residues long. Germline CDR1 reads SGHTA; CDR2 reads FQGNSA. CDR3 DNA sequence: TGTGCCAGCAGCCCGTGGATTTCTAGCACAGATACGCAGTATTTT. As protein: CASSPWISSTDTQYF.

This clonotype has just a few counts. The gene calls are TRBV7-6 and TRBJ2-7, with 11 bases matching TRBD1. The ends lost 3 bases at V and 7 bases at J; junction bases unmatched: 5. The CDR3 runs to 14 residues. Per the germline V gene, CDR1 is SGHVS and CDR2 is FNYEAQ. The DNA for the CDR3 is TGTGCCAGCAGCTTCGGACAGGGGGCGAGGGAGCAGTACTTC. Protein sequence: CASSFGQGAREQYF.

A note on this clonotype: One base away lies a much larger clone, so this may be a sequencing read error. The chain links TRBV2 to TRBJ1-6, with a possible D match to TRBD1 (5 bases). CDR3 length equals 13 residues. CDR1 is SNHLY and CDR2 is FYNNEI in the germline V gene. The CDR3 loop is CATQNGADSPLRF. As DNA, the CDR3 is TGTGCCACCCAAAACGGGGCTGATTCACCCCTCCGCTTT.